This T cell receptor (beta chain) was found in a study of blood T cell repertoires in COVID-19. Overall study context: The United States, Italy and Spain provided the acute and convalescent COVID-19 samples.

Deletions cut 0 bases from V and 0 bases from J, with 14 bases between. Germline V lookup: CDR1 KGHDR, CDR2 SFDVKD. The CDR3 covers 18 residues. There are a few counts of this clone. Authors' data handling: Quantification of nucleated cells was approximated via reference gene primer amplification. The protocol was immunoSEQ multiplex PCR, while the TCRdb copy is restricted to in-frame clones and leaves out a portion. For V, J and clone size, that table is used; D and trimming come from the DNA. The sample includes about 44,000 clones, less than 85% of them seen just once. Sequenced sample: peripheral blood. This chain connects TRBV24-1 to TRBJ2-4, with D maybe TRBD2 (5 bases). The clonotype was recovered from a woman in her 70s with acute or convalescent COVID-19. CDR3 nucleotide sequence: TGTGCCACCAGTGATTTGCGGGTTAGCGTGAAAGCCAAAAACATTCAGTACTTC. Its protein is CATSDLRVSVKAKNIQYF.